Following are 2 T cell receptor beta chains from one sample sequenced in a study of cytomegalovirus exposure and HLA in healthy donors. PCR amplification relied on 60 Vbeta primers (plus 13 Jbeta primers). Generated by immunoSEQ multiplex PCR, the TCRdb table keeps only in-frame clones and is missing some. The table records about 160,000 clones, 78% of them present only once. The sequenced material came from PBMCs. Receptors originate from a woman between 40 and 50 years old in good health and CMV-seropositive.

The chain is built from TRBV15 and TRBJ1-4, with D unresolved. The CDR3 runs to 13 residues. V lost 0 bases to trimming and J lost 8 bases, with 7 bases between them. The germline V gene has CDR1 LNHNV and CDR2 YYDKDF (reference sequence). CDR3 sequence reads: CATSRDISEKLFF. The CDR3 DNA is TGTGCCACCAGCAGAGATATAAGCGAAAAACTGTTTTTT.

The rearrangement links TRBV9 to TRBJ2-7; 8 bases are shared with TRBD2. V lost 0 bases to trimming and J lost 3 bases; unmatched junction nucleotides: 5. CDR1 SGDLS and CDR2 YYNGEE come from the germline V gene. This CDR3 spans 15 amino acids. CDR3 sequence reads: CASSVDFGGDYEQYF. CDR3 DNA: TGTGCCAGCAGCGTAGATTTCGGGGGGGACTACGAGCAGTACTTC.